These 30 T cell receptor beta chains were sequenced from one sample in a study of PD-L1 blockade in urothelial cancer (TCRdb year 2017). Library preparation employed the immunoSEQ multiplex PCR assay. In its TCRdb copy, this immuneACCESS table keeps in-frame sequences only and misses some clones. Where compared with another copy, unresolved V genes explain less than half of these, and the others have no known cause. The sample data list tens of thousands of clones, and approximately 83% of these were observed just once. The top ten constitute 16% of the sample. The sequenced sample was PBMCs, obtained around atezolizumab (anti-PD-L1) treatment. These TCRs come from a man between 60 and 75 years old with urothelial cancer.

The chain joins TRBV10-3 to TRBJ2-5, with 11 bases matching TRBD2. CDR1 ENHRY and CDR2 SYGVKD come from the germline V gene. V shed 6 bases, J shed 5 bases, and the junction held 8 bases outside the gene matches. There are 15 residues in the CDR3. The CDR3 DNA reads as TGTGCCATCAGCGTAGCGGGGGGGTTATCGGAGACCCAGTACTTC. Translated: CAISVAGGLSETQYF.

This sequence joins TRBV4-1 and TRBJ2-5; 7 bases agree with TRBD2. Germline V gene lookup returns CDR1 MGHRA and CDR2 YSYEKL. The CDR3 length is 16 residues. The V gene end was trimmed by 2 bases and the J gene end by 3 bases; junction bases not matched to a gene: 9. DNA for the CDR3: TGCGCCAGCAGCCAATGGGGGGGGGTAGCGGAAGAGACCCAGTACTTC. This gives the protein CASSQWGGVAEETQYF.

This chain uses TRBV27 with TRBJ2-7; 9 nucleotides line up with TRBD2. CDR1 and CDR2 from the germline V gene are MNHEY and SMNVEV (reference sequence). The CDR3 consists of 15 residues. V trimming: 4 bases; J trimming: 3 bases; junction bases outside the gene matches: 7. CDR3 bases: TGTGCCAGCAGTTATTCGAGCGGGAGGCTCTACGAGCAGTACTTC. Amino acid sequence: CASSYSSGRLYEQYF.

The CDR3 DNA reads TGTGCCAGCAGCTCCTTGGGTGGGACAGGGGTCGAGCAGTACTTC. This codes for CASSSLGGTGVEQYF. This sequence joins TRBV7-2 and TRBJ2-7; 10 nucleotides agree with TRBD1. Germline CDR1 SGHTA, CDR2 FQGNSA. After removal of 4 bases from V and 6 bases from J, the junction contained 9 bases not matched to a gene. The CDR3 covers 15 residues.

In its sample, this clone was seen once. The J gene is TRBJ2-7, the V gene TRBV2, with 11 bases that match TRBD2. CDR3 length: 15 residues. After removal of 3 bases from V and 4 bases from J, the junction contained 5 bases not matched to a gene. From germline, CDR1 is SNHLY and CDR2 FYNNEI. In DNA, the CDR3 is TGTGCCAGCAGTGAGGAGACTAGCGGGATATACGAGCAGTACTTC. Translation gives CASSEETSGIYEQYF.

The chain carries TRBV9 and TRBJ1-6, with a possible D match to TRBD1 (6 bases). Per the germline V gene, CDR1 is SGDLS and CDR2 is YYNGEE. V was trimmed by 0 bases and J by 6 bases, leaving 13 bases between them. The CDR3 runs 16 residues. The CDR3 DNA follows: TGTGCCAGCAGCGTAGGAAGGACAGCAATTAATTCACCCCTCCACTTT. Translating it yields CASSVGRTAINSPLHF.

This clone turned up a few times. CDR3 sequence reads: CASSDASGGSTDTQYF. The CDR3 bases are TGTGCCAGCAGTGACGCGTCGGGGGGGAGCACAGATACGCAGTATTTT. V is TRBV6-4 and J is TRBJ2-3; 8 bases align to TRBD2. Germline V gene data show CDR1 as MRHNA and CDR2 as SNTAGT. The V and J ends lost 2 bases and 0 bases, in that order; junction bases with no gene match: 4. This CDR3 is 16 amino acids long.

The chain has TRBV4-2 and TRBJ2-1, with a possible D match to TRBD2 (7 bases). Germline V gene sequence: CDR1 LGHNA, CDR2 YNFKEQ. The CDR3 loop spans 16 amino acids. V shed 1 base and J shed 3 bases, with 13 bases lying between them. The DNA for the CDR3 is TGTGCCAGCAGCCAAGGTTCCGGGGGGCTCTACAATGAGCAGTTCTTC. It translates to CASSQGSGGLYNEQFF.

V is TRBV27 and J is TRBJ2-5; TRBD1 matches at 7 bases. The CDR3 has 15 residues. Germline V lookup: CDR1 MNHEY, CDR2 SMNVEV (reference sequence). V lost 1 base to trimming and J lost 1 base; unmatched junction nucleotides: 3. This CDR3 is CASSLWGQSQETQYF. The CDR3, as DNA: TGTGCCAGCAGTTTATGGGGACAGTCCCAAGAGACCCAGTACTTC.

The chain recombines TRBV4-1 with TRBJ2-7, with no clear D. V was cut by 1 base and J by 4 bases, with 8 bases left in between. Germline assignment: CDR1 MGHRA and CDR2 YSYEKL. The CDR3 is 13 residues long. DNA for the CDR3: TGCGCCAGCAGCCAAGTGGTAGTATACGAGCAGTACTTC. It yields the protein CASSQVVVYEQYF.

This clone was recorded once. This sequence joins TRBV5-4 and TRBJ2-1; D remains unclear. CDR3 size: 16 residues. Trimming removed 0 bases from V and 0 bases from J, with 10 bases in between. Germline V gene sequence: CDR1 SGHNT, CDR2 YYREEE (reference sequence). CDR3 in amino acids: CASSLGAGSSYNEQFF. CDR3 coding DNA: TGTGCCAGCAGCTTGGGGGCAGGCAGCTCCTACAATGAGCAGTTCTTC.

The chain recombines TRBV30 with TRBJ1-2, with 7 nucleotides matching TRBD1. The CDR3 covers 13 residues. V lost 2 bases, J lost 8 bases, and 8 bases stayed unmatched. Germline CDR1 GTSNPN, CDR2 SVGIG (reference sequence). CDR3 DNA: TGTGCCTGGAGTCAGGGGGGAGCTCGCGGCTACACCTTC. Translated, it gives CAWSQGGARGYTF.

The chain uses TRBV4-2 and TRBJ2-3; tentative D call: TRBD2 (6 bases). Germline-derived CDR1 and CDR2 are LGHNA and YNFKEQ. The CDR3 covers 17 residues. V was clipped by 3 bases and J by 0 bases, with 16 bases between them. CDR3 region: CASSHSRGSGSTDTQYF. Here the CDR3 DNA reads TGTGCCAGCAGCCACTCCCGGGGCAGCGGGAGCACAGATACGCAGTATTTT.

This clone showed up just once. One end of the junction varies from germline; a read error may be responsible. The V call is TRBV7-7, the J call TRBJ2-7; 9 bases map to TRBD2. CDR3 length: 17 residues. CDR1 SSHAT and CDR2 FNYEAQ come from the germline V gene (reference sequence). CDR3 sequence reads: CASSFVRTSVLSYEQYF. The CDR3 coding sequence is TGTGCTAGCAGCTTTGTGCGGACTAGCGTGCTCTCCTACGAGCAGTACTTC.

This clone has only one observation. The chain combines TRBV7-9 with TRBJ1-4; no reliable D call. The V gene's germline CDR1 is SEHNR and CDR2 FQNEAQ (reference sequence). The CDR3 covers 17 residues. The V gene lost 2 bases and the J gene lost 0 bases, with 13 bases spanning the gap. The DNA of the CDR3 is TGTGCCAGCAGCTTACCCAATAGAGGGCCAACTAATGAAAAACTGTTTTTT. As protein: CASSLPNRGPTNEKLFF.

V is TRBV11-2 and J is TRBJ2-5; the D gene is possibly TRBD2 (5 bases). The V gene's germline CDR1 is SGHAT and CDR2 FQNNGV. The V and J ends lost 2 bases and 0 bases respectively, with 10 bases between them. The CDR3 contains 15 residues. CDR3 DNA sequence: TGTGCCAGCAGCTTATATTTGGGAGACCAAGAGACCCAGTACTTC. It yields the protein CASSLYLGDQETQYF.

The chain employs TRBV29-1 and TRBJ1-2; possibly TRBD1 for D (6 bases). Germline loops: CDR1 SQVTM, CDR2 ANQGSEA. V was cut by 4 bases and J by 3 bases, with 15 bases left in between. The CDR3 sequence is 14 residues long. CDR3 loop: CSVVPQGRDYGYTF. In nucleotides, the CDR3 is TGCAGCGTTGTTCCGCAGGGGCGTGACTATGGCTACACCTTC.

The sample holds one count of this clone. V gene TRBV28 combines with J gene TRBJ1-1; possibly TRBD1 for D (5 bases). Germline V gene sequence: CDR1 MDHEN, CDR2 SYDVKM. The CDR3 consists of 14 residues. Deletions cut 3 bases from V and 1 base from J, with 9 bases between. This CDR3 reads CASSFSQGNTEAFF. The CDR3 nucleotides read TGTGCCAGCAGTTTTTCTCAGGGGAACACTGAAGCTTTCTTT.

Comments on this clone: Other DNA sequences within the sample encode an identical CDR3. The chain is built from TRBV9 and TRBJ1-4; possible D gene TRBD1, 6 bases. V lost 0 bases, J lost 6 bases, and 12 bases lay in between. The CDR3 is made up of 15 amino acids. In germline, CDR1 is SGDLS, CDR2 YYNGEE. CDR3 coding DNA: TGTGCCAGCAGCGTAGCTCTGGGGGCGGATGAAAAACTGTTTTTT. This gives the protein CASSVALGADEKLFF.

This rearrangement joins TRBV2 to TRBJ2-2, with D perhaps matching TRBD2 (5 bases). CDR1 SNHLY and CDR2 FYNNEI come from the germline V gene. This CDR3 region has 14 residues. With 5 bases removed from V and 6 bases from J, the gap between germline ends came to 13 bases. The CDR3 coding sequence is TGTGCCAGCAGTCCAGTGACTATCTCCGGGGAGCTGTTTTTT. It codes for CASSPVTISGELFF.

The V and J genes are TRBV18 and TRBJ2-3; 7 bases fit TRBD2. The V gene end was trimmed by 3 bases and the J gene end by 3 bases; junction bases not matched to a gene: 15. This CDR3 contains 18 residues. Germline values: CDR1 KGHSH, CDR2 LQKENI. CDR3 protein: CASSPFREASGYTDTQYF. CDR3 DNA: TGTGCCAGCTCACCGTTCAGAGAGGCTAGCGGATATACAGATACGCAGTATTTT.

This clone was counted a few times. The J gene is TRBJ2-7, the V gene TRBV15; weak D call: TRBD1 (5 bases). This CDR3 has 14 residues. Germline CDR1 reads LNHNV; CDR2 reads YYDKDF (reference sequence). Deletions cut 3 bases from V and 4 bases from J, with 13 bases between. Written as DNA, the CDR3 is TGTGCCACCAGCAGGGGCCTTCAGGGTTACGAGCAGTACTTC. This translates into CATSRGLQGYEQYF.

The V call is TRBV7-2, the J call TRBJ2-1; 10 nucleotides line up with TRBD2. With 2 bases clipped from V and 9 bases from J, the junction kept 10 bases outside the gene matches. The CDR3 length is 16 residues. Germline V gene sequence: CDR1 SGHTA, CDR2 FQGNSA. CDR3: CASSLRVSGRAVEQFF. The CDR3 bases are TGTGCCAGCAGCTTAAGGGTGAGCGGGAGGGCCGTTGAGCAGTTCTTC.

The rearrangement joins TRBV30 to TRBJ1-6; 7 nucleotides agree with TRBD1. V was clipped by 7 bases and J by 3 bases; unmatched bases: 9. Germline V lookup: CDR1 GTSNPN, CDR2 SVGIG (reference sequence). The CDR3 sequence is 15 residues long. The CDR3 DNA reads TGTGCCTCAAAGGGACAGTTGATCTATAATTCACCCCTCCACTTT. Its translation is CASKGQLIYNSPLHF.

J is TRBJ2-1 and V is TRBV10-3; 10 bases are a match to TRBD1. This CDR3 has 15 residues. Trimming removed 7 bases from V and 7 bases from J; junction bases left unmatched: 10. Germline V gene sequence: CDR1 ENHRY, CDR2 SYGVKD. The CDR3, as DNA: TGTGCCATCAATACCGGGACAGGGGTTGCGAATGAGCAGTTCTTC. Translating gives CAINTGTGVANEQFF.

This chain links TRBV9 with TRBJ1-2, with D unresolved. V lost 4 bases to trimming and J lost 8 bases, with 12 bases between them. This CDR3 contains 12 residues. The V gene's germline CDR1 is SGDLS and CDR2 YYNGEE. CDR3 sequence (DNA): TGTGCCAGCAGCAACCCCCGGTTGGGCTACACCTTC. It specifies CASSNPRLGYTF.

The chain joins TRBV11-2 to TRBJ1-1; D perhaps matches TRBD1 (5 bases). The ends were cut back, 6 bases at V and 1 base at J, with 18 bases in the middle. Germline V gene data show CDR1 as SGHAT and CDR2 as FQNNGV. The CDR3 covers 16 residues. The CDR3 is CASRYLRGRRNTEAFF. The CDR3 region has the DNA TGTGCCAGCAGATACCTCCGGGGGAGGAGGAACACTGAAGCTTTCTTT.

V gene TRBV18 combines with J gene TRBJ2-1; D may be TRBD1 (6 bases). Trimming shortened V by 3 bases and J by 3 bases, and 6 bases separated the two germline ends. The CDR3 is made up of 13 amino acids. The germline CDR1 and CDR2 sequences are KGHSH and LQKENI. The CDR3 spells CASSPGHYNEQFF. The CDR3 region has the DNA TGTGCCAGCTCACCGGGACACTACAATGAGCAGTTCTTC.

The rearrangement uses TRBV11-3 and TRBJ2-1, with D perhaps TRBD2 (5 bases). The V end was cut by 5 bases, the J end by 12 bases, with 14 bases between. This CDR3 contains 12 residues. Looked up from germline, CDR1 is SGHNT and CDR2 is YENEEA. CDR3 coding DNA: TGTGCCAGCAGCCCCGCGGGTCGGCGGCAGTTCTTC. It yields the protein CASSPAGRRQFF.

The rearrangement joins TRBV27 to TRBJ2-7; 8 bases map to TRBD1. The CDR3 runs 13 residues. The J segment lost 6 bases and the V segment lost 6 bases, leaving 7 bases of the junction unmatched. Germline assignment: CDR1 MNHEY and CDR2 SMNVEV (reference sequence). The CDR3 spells CASRDRAVSEQYF. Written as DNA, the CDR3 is TGTGCCAGCAGGGACAGGGCAGTTTCCGAGCAGTACTTC.